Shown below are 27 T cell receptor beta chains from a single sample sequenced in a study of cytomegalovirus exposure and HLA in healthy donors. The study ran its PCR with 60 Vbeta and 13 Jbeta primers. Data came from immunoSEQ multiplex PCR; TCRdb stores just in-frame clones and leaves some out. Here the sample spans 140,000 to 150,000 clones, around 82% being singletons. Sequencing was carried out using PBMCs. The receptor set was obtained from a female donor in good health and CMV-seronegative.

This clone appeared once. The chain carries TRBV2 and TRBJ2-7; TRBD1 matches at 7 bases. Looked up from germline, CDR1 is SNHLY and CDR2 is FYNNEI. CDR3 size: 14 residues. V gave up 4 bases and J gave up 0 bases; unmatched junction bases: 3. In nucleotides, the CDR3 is TGTGCCAGCAGTGGACAGGGAGTCTCCTACGAGCAGTACTTC. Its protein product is CASSGQGVSYEQYF.

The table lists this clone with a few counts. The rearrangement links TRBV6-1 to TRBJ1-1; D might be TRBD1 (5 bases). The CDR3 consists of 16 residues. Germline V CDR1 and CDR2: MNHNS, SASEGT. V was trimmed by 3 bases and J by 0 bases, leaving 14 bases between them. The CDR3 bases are TGTGCCAGCAGTGAGAGGCGAGGACACCTGAACACTGAAGCTTTCTTT. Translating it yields CASSERRGHLNTEAFF.

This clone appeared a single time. The CDR3 loop is CASSLWAGNTEAFF. In DNA, the CDR3 is TGTGCCAGCAGCTTATGGGCGGGGAACACTGAAGCTTTCTTT. The chain combines TRBV7-8 with TRBJ1-1; D is ambiguous. The CDR3 spans 14 residues. The V gene lost 2 bases and the J gene lost 1 base, with 8 bases spanning the gap. CDR1 SGHVS and CDR2 FQNEAQ come from the germline V gene.

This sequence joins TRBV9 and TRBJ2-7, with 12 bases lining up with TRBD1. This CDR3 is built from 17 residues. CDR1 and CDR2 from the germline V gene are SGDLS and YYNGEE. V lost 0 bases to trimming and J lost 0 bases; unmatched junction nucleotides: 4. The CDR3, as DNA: TGTGCCAGCAGCGTAGATCCGGGACAGGGGGCCTCCTACGAGCAGTACTTC. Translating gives CASSVDPGQGASYEQYF.

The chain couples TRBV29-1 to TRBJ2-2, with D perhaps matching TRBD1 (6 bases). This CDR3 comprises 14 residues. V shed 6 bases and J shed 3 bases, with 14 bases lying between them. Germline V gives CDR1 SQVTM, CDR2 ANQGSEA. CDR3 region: CSVARTDYTGELFF. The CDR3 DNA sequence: TGCAGCGTAGCCAGGACAGACTACACCGGGGAGCTGTTTTTT.

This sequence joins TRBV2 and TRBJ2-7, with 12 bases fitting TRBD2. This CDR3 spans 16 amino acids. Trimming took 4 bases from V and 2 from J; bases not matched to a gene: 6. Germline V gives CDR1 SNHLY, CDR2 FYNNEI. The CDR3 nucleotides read TGTGCCAGCAGTGGGGCTAGACTAGCGGGAGCCTACGAGCAGTACTTC. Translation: CASSGARLAGAYEQYF.

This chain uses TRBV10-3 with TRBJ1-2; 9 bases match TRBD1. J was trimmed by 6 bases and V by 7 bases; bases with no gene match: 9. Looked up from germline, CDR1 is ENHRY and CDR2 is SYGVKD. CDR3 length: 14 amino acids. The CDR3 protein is CAIMDRGFSDGYTF. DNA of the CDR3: TGTGCCATCATGGACAGGGGATTTTCTGATGGCTACACCTTC.

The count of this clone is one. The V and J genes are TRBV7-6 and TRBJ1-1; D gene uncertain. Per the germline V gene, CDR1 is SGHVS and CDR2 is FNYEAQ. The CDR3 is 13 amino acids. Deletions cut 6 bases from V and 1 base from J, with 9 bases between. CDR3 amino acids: CASRADWNTEAFF. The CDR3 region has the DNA TGTGCCAGCAGGGCGGACTGGAACACTGAAGCTTTCTTT.

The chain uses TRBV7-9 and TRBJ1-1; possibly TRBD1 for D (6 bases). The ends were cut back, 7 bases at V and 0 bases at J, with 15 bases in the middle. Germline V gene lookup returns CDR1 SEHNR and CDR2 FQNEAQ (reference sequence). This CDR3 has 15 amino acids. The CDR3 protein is CASIDTGSMNTEAFF. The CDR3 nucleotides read TGTGCCAGCATCGACACAGGGTCCATGAACACTGAAGCTTTCTTT.

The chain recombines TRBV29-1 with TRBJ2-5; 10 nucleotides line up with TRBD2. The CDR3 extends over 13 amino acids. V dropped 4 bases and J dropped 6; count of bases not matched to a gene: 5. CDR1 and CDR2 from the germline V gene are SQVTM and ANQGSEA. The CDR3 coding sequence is TGCAGCGTTGGGGCGGGACTAGCGCAGACCCAGTACTTC. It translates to CSVGAGLAQTQYF.

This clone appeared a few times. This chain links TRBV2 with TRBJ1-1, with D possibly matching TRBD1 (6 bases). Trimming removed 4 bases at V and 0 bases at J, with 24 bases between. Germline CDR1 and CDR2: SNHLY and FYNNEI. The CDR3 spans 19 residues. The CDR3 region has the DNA TGTGCCAGCAGTGGCCAGGATAGGGACATTGTTACAGTGAACACTGAAGCTTTCTTT. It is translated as CASSGQDRDIVTVNTEAFF.

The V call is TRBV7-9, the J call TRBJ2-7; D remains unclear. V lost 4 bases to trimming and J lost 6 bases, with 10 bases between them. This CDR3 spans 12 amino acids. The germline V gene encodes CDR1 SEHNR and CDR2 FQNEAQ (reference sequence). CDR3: CASSSARPEQYF. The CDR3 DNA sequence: TGTGCCAGCAGCTCCGCTAGACCCGAGCAGTACTTC. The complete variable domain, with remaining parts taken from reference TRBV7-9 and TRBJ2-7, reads DTGVSQNPRHKITKRGQNVTFRCDPISEHNRLYWYRQTLGQGPEFLTYFQNEAQLEKSRLLSDRFSAERPKGSFSTLEIQRTEQGDSAMYLCASSSARPEQYFGPGTRLTVT.

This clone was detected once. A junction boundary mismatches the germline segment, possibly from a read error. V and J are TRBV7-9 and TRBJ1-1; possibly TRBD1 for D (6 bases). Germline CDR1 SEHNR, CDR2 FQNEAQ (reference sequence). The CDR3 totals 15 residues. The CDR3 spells CSSSRSGALGTEAFF. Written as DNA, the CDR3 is TGTTCCAGCAGTAGGTCAGGGGCTCTAGGCACTGAAGCTTTCTTT. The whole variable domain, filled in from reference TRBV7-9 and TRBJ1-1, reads DTGVSQNPRHKITKRGQNVTFRCDPISEHNRLYWYRQTLGQGPEFLTYFQNEAQLEKSRLLSDRFSAERPKGSFSTLEIQRTEQGDSAMYLCSSSRSGALGTEAFFGQGTRLTVV.

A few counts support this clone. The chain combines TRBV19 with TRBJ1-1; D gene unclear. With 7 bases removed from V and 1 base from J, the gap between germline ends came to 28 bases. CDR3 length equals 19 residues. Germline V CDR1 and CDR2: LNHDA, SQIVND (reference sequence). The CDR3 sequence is CASNLGQSWFNGSNTEAFF. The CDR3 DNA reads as TGTGCCAGTAACTTGGGCCAGTCGTGGTTTAATGGTTCGAACACTGAAGCTTTCTTT.

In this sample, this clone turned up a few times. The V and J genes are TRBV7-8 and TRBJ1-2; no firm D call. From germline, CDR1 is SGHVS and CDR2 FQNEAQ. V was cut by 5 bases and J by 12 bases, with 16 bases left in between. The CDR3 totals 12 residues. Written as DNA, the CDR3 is TGTGCCAGCAGCCCCCGGACGGGAAGTAACACCTTC. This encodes CASSPRTGSNTF. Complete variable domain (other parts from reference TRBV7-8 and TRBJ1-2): GAGVSQSPRYKVAKRGQDVALRCDPISGHVSLFWYQQALGQGPEFLTYFQNEAQLDKSGLPSDRFFAERPEGSVSTLKIQRTQQEDSAVYLCASSPRTGSNTFGSGTRLTVV.

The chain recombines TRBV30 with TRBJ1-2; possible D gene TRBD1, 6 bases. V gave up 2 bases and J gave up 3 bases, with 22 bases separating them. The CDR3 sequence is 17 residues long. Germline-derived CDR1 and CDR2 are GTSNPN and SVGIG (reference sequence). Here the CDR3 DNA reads TGTGCCTGGAGTCCTGGGGGGGCGCACCAAAGATACTATGGCTACACCTTC. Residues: CAWSPGGAHQRYYGYTF.

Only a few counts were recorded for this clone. This chain's CDR3 is CASSPPSGRDSGANVLTF. The CDR3 DNA follows: TGTGCCAGCTCACCACCTAGCGGGAGGGACTCTGGGGCCAACGTCCTGACTTTC. This chain links TRBV18 with TRBJ2-6; 11 bases are a match to TRBD2. J was trimmed by 0 bases and V by 0 bases; bases with no gene match: 1. The germline CDR1 and CDR2 sequences are KGHSH and LQKENI. The CDR3 is made up of 18 amino acids.

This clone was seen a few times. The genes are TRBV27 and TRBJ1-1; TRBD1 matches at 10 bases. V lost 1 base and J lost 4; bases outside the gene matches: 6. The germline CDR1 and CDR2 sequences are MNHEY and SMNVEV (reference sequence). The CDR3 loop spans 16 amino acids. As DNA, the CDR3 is TGTGCCAGCAGTTTATTGGGGACAGGGGTTTTCACTGAAGCTTTCTTT. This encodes CASSLLGTGVFTEAFF.

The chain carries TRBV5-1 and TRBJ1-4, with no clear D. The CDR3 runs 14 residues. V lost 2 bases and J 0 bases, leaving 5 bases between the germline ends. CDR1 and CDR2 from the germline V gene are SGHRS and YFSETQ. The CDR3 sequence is CASSLTATNEKLFF. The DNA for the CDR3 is TGCGCCAGCAGCTTAACAGCAACTAATGAAAAACTGTTTTTT. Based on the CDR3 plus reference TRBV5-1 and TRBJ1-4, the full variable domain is KAGVTQTPRYLIKTRGQQVTLSCSPISGHRSVSWYQQTPGQGLQFLFEYFSETQRNKGNFPGRFSGRQFSNSRSEMNVSTLELGDSALYLCASSLTATNEKLFFGSGTQLSVL.

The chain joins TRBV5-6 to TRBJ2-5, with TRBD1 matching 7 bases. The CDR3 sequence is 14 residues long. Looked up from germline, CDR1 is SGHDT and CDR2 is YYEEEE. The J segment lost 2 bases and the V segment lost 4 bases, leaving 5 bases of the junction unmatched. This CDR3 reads CASSPRTGQETQYF. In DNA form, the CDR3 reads TGTGCCAGCAGCCCTCGGACAGGACAAGAGACCCAGTACTTC.

The CDR3 loop is CASSYSRQGAWGYTF. The CDR3 bases are TGTGCCAGCAGTTACTCGAGGCAGGGGGCTTGGGGCTACACCTTC. The gene calls are TRBV6-5 and TRBJ1-2; 8 bases are a match to TRBD1. Germline V gene lookup returns CDR1 MNHEY and CDR2 SVGAGI. Unmatched junction bases numbered 8, after V lost 0 bases and J lost 8 bases. The CDR3 extends over 15 amino acids.

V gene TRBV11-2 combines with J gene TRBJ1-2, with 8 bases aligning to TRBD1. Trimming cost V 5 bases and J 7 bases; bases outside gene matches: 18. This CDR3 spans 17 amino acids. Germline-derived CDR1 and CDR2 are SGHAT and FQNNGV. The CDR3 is CASSPYFPRQGPTGYTF. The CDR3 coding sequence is TGTGCCAGCAGCCCCTATTTTCCTAGACAGGGGCCAACTGGCTACACCTTC.

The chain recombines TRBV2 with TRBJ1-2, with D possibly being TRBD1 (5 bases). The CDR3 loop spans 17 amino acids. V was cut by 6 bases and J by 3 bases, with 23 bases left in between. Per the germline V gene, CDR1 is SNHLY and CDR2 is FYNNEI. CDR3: CASSWPKAGRFDYGYTF. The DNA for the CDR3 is TGTGCCAGCAGCTGGCCAAAGGCAGGGCGTTTCGACTATGGCTACACCTTC.

CDR3 region: CASSPGLADTDTQYF. The DNA for the CDR3 is TGTGCCAGCAGCCCGGGACTAGCGGACACAGATACGCAGTATTTT. V gene TRBV7-9 combines with J gene TRBJ2-3, with TRBD2 identical over 11 bases. Per the germline V gene, CDR1 is SEHNR and CDR2 is FQNEAQ (reference sequence). J was trimmed by 2 bases and V by 5 bases; bases with no gene match: 3. This CDR3 is 15 amino acids long.

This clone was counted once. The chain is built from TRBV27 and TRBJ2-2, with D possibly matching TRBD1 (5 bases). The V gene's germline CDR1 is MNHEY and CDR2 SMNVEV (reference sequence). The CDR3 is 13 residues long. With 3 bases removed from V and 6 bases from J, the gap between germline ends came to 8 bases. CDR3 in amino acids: CASSLGPAGELFF. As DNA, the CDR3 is TGTGCCAGCAGTTTGGGGCCGGCCGGGGAGCTGTTTTTT.

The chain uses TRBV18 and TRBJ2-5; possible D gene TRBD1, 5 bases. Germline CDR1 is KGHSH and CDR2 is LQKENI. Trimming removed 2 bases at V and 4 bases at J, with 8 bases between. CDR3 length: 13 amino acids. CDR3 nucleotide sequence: TGTGCCAGCTCACCAACCCAGGGAGAGACCCAGTACTTC. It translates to CASSPTQGETQYF.

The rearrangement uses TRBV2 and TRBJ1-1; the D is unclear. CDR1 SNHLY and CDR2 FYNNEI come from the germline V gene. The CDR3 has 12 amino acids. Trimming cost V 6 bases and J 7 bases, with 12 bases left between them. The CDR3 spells CASSYARGEAFF. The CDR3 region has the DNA TGTGCCAGCAGCTACGCTCGTGGTGAAGCTTTCTTT.